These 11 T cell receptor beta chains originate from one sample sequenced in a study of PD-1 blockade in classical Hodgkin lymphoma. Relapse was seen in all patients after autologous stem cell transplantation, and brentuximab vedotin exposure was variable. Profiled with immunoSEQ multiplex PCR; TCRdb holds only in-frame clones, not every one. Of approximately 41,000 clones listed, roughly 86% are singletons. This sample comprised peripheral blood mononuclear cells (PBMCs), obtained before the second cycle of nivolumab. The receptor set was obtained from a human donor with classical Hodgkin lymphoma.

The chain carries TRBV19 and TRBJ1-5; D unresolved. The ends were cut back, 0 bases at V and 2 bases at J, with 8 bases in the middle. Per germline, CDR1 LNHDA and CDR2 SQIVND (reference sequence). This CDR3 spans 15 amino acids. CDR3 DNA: TGTGCCAGTAGTATAGAAGGAGGAGGCAATCAGCCCCAGCATTTT. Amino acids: CASSIEGGGNQPQHF. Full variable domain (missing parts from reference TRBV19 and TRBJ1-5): DGGITQSPKYLFRKEGQNVTLSCEQNLNHDAMYWYRQDPGQGLRLIYYSQIVNDFQKGDIAEGYSVSREKKESFPLTVTSAQKNPTAFYLCASSIEGGGNQPQHFGDGTRLSIL.

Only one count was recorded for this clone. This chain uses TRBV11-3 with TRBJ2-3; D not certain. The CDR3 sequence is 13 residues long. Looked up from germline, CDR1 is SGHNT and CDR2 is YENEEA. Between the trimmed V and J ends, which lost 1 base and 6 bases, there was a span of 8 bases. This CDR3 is CASSLVAGDTQYF. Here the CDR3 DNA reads TGTGCCAGCAGCTTAGTGGCTGGGGATACGCAGTATTTT. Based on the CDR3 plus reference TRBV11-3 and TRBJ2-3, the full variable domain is EAGVVQSPRYKIIEKKQPVAFWCNPISGHNTLYWYLQNLGQGPELLIRYENEEAVDDSQLPKDRFSAERLKGVDSTLKIQPAELGDSAVYLCASSLVAGDTQYFGPGTRLTVL.

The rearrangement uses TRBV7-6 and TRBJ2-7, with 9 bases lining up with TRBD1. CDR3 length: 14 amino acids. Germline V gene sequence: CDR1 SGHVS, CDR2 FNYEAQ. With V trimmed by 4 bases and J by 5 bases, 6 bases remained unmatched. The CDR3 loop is CASSWSTGGDEQYF. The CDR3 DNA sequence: TGTGCCAGCAGCTGGTCGACAGGGGGGGACGAGCAGTACTTC.

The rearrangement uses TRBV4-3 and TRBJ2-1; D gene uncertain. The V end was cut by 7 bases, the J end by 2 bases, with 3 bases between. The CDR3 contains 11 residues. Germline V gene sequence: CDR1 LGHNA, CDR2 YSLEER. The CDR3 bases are TGCGCCAGCAAGACCTACAATGAGCAGTTCTTC. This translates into CASKTYNEQFF.

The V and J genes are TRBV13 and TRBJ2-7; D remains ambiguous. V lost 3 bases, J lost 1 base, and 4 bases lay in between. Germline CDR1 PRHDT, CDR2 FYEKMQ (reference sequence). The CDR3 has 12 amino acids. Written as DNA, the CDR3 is TGTGCCAGCAGCTTGGGTTCCTACGAGCAGTACTTC. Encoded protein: CASSLGSYEQYF.

The CDR3 loop is CASSPTDWRGTEAFF. For the CDR3, the DNA is TGTGCCAGCAGCCCCACGGACTGGAGGGGCACTGAAGCTTTCTTT. J is TRBJ1-1 and V is TRBV5-4; TRBD1 might be the D (5 bases). Germline V CDR1 and CDR2: SGHNT, YYREEE (reference sequence). Trimming left V 4 bases short and J 4 bases short, with 17 bases between. The CDR3 consists of 15 residues. Complete variable domain (other parts from reference TRBV5-4 and TRBJ1-1): ETGVTQSPTHLIKTRGQQVTLRCSSQSGHNTVSWYQQALGQGPQFIFQYYREEENGRGNFPPRFSGLQFPNYSSELNVNALELDDSALYLCASSPTDWRGTEAFFGQGTRLTVV.

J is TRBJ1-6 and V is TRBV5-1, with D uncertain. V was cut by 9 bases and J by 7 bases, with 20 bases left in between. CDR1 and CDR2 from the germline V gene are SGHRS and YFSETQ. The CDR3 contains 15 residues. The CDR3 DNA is TGCGCCACCTCTTTCGGGAGTCCCCTAAATTCACCCCTCCACTTT. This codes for CATSFGSPLNSPLHF.

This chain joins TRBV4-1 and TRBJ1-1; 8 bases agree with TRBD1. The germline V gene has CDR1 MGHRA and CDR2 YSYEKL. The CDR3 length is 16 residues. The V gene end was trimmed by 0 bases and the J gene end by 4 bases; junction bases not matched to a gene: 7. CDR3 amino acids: CASSQDRQGAITEAFF. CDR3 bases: TGCGCCAGCAGCCAAGATCGGCAGGGGGCGATCACTGAAGCTTTCTTT.

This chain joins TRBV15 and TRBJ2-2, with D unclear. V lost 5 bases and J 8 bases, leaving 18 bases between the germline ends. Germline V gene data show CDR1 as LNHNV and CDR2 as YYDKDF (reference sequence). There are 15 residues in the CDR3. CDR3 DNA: TGTGCCACCAGCCGCCTCGACTTGGGCCTAGGGGAGCTGTTTTTT. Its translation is CATSRLDLGLGELFF.

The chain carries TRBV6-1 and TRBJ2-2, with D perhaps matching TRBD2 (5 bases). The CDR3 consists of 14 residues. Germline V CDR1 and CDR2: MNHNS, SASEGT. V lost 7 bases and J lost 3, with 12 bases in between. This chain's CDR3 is CASILTTYTGELFF. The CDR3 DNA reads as TGTGCCAGCATCTTGACTACCTACACCGGGGAGCTGTTTTTT.

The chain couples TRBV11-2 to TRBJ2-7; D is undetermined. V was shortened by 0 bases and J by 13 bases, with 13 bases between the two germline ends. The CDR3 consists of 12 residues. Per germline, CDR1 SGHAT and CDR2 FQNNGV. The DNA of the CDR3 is TGTGCCAGCAGCTTAGATGTCAGGACCTTATACTTC. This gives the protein CASSLDVRTLYF.